This is a list of T cell receptor beta chains from one sample in a study of T cell changes during pregnancy in multiple sclerosis. The data were produced by immunoSEQ multiplex PCR, yet TCRdb's version contains in-frame clones alone and is incomplete. The sample has approximately 110,000 clones, roughly 92% seen once; the top ten hold about 3%. The sequencing here drew on peripheral blood, taken after pregnancy. These receptors all stem from a female donor with multiple sclerosis, enrolled in a pregnancy study. CDR3s include the opening cysteine and the closing phenylalanine or tryptophan. D genes are given only for firm matches. Part of the rows lack a size; the others show once, few, many or a class for expanded clones.

v_gene: TRBV30; d_gene: .; j_gene: TRBJ2-7; abundance: .; CDR3aa: CAWITGVEQYF; CDR3nt: TGTGCCTGGATAACCGGGGTTGAGCAGTACTTC
v_gene: TRBV30; d_gene: .; j_gene: TRBJ1-1; abundance: few; CDR3aa: CAWRATGEAFF; CDR3nt: TGTGCCTGGAGGGCCACAGGTGAAGCTTTCTTT
v_gene: TRBV7-2; d_gene: TRBD1; j_gene: TRBJ2-5; abundance: .; CDR3aa: CASSLGGGGETQYF; CDR3nt: TGTGCCAGCAGCTTAGGAGGGGGCGGGGAGACCCAGTACTTC
v_gene: TRBV14; d_gene: TRBD2; j_gene: TRBJ2-2; abundance: .; CDR3aa: CASRGAGAGELFF; CDR3nt: TGTGCCAGCAGGGGTGCGGGGGCCGGGGAGCTGTTTTTT
v_gene: TRBV19; d_gene: TRBD1; j_gene: TRBJ2-3; abundance: .; CDR3aa: CASSIGKSGQGFVDTQYF; CDR3nt: TGTGCCAGTAGTATAGGGAAGTCGGGACAGGGGTTTGTAGATACGCAGTATTTT
v_gene: TRBV18; d_gene: .; j_gene: TRBJ2-3; abundance: .; CDR3aa: CASSDVDNTGTDTQYF; CDR3nt: TGTGCCAGCTCAGACGTAGACAATACAGGCACAGATACGCAGTATTTT
v_gene: TRBV18; d_gene: .; j_gene: TRBJ2-5; abundance: .; CDR3aa: CASSPIDREGTQYF; CDR3nt: TGTGCCAGCTCACCTATAGATCGGGAAGGGACCCAGTACTTC
v_gene: TRBV18; d_gene: .; j_gene: TRBJ2-6; abundance: .; CDR3aa: CASSPDSPGANVLTF; CDR3nt: TGTGCCAGCTCGCCTGACAGTCCTGGGGCCAACGTCCTGACTTTC
v_gene: TRBV29-1; d_gene: .; j_gene: TRBJ1-2; abundance: once; CDR3aa: CSVDGVNYGYTF; CDR3nt: TGCAGCGTTGACGGGGTTAACTATGGCTACACCTTC
v_gene: TRBV11-2; d_gene: TRBD1; j_gene: TRBJ2-1; abundance: .; CDR3aa: CASKQLRTGKNEQFF; CDR3nt: TGTGCCAGCAAGCAATTGCGGACAGGGAAGAATGAGCAGTTCTTC
v_gene: TRBV9; d_gene: .; j_gene: TRBJ1-2; abundance: .; CDR3aa: CASSGTPNLTPYGYTF; CDR3nt: TGTGCCAGCAGCGGGACACCTAACCTCACCCCCTATGGCTACACCTTC
v_gene: TRBV11-3; d_gene: .; j_gene: TRBJ2-2; abundance: once; CDR3aa: CASSLEEGGTITGELFF; CDR3nt: TGTGCCAGCAGCTTGGAGGAGGGAGGCACGATTACCGGGGAGCTGTTTTTT
v_gene: TRBV5-4; d_gene: TRBD1; j_gene: TRBJ2-2; abundance: .; CDR3aa: CAMTGVAGELFF; CDR3nt: TGTGCCATGACAGGGGTTGCCGGGGAGCTGTTTTTT
v_gene: TRBV6-1; d_gene: TRBD1; j_gene: TRBJ1-2; abundance: .; CDR3aa: CASRRDRANYGYTF; CDR3nt: TGTGCCAGCAGAAGGGACAGGGCGAACTATGGCTACACCTTC
v_gene: TRBV18; d_gene: .; j_gene: TRBJ1-2; abundance: once; CDR3aa: CASSLLAGQFNNYGYTF; CDR3nt: TGTGCCAGCTCACTTCTGGCAGGACAGTTTAATAACTATGGCTACACCTTC
v_gene: TRBV11-2; d_gene: .; j_gene: TRBJ1-5; abundance: .; CDR3aa: CASSLGFEGAQHF; CDR3nt: TGTGCCAGCAGCTTAGGCTTCGAGGGGGCCCAGCATTTT
v_gene: TRBV7-2; d_gene: TRBD2; j_gene: TRBJ2-3; abundance: .; CDR3aa: CASSLRLAGGRTDTQYF; CDR3nt: TGTGCCAGCAGCTTAAGACTAGCGGGGGGGCGTACAGATACGCAGTATTTT
v_gene: TRBV10-3; d_gene: TRBD2; j_gene: TRBJ2-1; abundance: .; CDR3aa: CAISEVRTSGNEQFF; CDR3nt: TGTGCCATCAGTGAGGTTCGGACTAGCGGGAATGAGCAGTTCTTC